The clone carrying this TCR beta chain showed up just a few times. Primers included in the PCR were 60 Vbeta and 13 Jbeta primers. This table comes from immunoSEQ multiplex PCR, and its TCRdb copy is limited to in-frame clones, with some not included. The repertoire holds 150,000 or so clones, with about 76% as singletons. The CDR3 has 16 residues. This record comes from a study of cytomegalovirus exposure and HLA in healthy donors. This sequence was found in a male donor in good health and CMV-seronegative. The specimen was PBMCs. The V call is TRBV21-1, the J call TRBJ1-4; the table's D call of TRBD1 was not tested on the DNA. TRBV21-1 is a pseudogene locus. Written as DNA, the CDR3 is TGTGCCAGCAGCTTAAAAACCGGGACACTTACTGAAAAACTGTTTTTT. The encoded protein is CASSLKTGTLTEKLFF.